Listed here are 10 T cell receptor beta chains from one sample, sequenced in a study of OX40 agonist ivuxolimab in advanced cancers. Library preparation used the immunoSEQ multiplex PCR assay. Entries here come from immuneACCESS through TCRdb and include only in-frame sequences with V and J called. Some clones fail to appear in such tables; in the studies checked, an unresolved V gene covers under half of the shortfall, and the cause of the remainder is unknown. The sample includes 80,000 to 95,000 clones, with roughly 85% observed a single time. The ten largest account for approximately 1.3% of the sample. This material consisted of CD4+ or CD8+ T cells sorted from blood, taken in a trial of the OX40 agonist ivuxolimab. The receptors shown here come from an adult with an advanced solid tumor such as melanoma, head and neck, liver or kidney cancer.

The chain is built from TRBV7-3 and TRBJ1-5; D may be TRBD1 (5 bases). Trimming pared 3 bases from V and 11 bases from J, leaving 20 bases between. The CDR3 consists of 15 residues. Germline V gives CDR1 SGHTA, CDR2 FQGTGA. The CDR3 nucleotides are TGTGCCAGCAGCTTCGGGGTTGGCAATTTGGGGGCCCAGCATTTT. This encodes CASSFGVGNLGAQHF.

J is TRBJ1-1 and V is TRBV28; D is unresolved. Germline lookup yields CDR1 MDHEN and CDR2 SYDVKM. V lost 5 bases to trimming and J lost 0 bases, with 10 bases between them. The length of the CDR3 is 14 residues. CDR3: CASSIQTMNTEAFF. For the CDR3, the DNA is TGTGCCAGCAGTATACAGACCATGAACACTGAAGCTTTCTTT.

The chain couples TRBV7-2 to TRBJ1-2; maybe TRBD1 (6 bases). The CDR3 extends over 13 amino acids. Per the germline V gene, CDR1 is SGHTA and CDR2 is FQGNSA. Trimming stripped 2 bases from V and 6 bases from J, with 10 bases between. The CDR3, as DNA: TGTGCCAGCAGCTTAAACTCAGGGGATGGCTACACCTTC. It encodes CASSLNSGDGYTF.

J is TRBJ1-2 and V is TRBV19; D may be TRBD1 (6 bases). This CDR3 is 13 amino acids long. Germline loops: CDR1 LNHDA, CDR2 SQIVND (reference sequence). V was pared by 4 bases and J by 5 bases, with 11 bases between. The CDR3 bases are TGTGCCAGTAGTACGAAACAGGGTTATGGCTACACCTTC. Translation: CASSTKQGYGYTF.

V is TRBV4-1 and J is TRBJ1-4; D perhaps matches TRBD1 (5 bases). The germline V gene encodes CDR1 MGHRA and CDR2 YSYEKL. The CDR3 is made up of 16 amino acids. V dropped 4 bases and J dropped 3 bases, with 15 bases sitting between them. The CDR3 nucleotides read TGCGCCAGCAGCCGAACCCAGGGTGGCGCTAATGAAAAACTGTTTTTT. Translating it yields CASSRTQGGANEKLFF.

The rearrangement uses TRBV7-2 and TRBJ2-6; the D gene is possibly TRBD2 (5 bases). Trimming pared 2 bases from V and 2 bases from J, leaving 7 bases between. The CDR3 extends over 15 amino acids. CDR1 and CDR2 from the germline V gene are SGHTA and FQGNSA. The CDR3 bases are TGTGCCAGCAGCTTAAGGGAGACTGGGGCCAACGTCCTGACTTTC. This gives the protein CASSLRETGANVLTF.

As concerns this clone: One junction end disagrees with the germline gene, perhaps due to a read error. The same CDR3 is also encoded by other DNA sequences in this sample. Written as DNA, the CDR3 is TGCGCCACCAGCAGAGATGGACAGGGATTTCAGCCCCAGCATTTT. Encoded protein: CATSRDGQGFQPQHF. The chain recombines TRBV15 with TRBJ1-5, with 8 bases aligning to TRBD1. The CDR3 consists of 15 residues. Germline-derived CDR1 and CDR2 are LNHNV and YYDKDF (reference sequence).

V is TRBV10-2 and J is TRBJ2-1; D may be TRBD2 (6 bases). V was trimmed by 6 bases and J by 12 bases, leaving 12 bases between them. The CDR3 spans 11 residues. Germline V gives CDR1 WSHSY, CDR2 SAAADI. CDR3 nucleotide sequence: TGCGCCAGCAGCTGGGACTCTGGGCAGTTCTTC. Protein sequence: CASSWDSGQFF.

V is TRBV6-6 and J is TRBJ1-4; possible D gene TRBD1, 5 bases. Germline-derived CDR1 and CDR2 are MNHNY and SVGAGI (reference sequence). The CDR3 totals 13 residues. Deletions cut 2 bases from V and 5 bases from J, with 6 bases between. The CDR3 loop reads CASSYRGNEKLFF. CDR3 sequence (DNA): TGTGCCAGCAGTTACCGGGGGAATGAAAAACTGTTTTTT.

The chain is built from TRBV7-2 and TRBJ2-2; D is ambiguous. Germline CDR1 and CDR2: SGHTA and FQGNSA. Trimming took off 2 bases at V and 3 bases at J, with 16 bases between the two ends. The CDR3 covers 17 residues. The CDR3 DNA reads TGTGCCAGCAGCTTAATGGGTGATAAAGGCCACACCGGGGAGCTGTTTTTT. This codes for CASSLMGDKGHTGELFF.